This TCR beta chain originates from a study of neoadjuvant anti-PD-1 for oral cavity cancer. Study background: Around day 43, patients without progression received a fourth nivolumab dose before surgery.

Germline V gives CDR1 MNHNY, CDR2 SVGAGI (reference sequence). With 4 bases removed from V and 2 bases from J, the gap between germline ends came to 15 bases. The length of the CDR3 is 16 residues. Six replicates per PBMC sample, mostly from 450 to 600 ng of genomic DNA. Profiling relied on immunoSEQ multiplex PCR, and the TCRdb table lists in-frame clones only, not all of them. Among 75,000 to 100,000 clones listed, 70% to 85% were seen once. Patients had newly diagnosed, untreated stage II-IVA oral cavity squamous cell carcinoma. The sample consisted of PBMCs, taken before nivolumab (anti-PD-1) treatment. The clonotype was recovered from a person aged 35 to 85 with oral cavity squamous cell carcinoma. V is TRBV6-6 and J is TRBJ2-1; possibly TRBD1 or TRBD2 for D (5 bases each). The CDR3 sequence is CASSSSGLGAYNEQFF. The CDR3 coding sequence is TGTGCCAGCAGTTCGTCGGGGCTGGGGGCCTACAATGAGCAGTTCTTC.